Given below is one T cell receptor beta chain in context. Assignment of participants to cohorts was predicated upon participant-reported clinical history. Methods used by the authors: Reference gene primer amplification gave nucleated cell count estimates. The repertoire was sequenced with immunoSEQ multiplex PCR; TCRdb's copy has only in-frame clones and lacks some. V, J and clone size were drawn from that table, and D and trimming were deduced from the DNA. There are about 140,000 clones in the sample; about 80% occur only once, and 1.5% to 2% lies in the top ten. The sample comes from a study of blood T cell repertoires in COVID-19. The sequenced material came from PBMCs or T cells enriched from blood (not recorded which). The TCR sequence derives from a young woman who had been exposed to COVID-19.

CDR3 DNA sequence: TGTGCCAGCAGCTTATTCCAAGGGAATCTTGGAGGTGAGCAGTTCTTC. Its translation: CASSLFQGNLGGEQFF. The J gene is TRBJ2-1, the V gene TRBV11-3; possibly TRBD2 for D (5 bases). Trimming took off 2 bases at V and 9 bases at J, with 20 bases between the two ends. CDR1 SGHNT and CDR2 YENEEA come from the germline V gene. CDR3 length: 16 amino acids.